Below, 20 T cell receptor beta chains from the same sample are listed, as sequenced in a study of cytomegalovirus exposure and HLA in healthy donors. Profiling relied on immunoSEQ multiplex PCR, and the TCRdb table lists in-frame clones only, not all of them. The sample contains 170,000 or so clones, 80% to 85% of which appear only once. The sequenced material came from PBMCs. All receptors come from a young woman in good health and CMV-seropositive.

V and J are TRBV11-2 and TRBJ2-7; weak D call: TRBD2 (7 bases). Per germline, CDR1 SGHAT and CDR2 FQNNGV. Trimming took 2 bases from V and 6 from J, leaving 17 bases between them. The CDR3 extends over 15 amino acids. CDR3 nucleotides: TGTGCCAGCAGCTTAACTGCGGGGGCAGGAAGCGAGCAGTACTTC. Translated: CASSLTAGAGSEQYF.

V is TRBV10-2 and J is TRBJ2-5, with TRBD2 identical over 7 bases. This CDR3 contains 16 residues. Losses at the gene ends were 0 bases for V and 4 bases for J; bases not matched to a gene: 8. CDR1 is WSHSY and CDR2 is SAAADI in the germline V gene. This chain's CDR3 is CASSESTGERGETQYF. The CDR3 DNA sequence: TGCGCCAGCAGTGAGTCGACGGGGGAGCGGGGAGAGACCCAGTACTTC.

This clone has just one count. The CDR3 DNA reads as TGTGCCACCAGCAGAGTGGGCCCACTTGGCGGGGAAGAGACCCAGTACTTC. It specifies CATSRVGPLGGEETQYF. V usage is TRBV15 and J usage is TRBJ2-5; TRBD2 might be the D (6 bases). Per germline, CDR1 LNHNV and CDR2 YYDKDF (reference sequence). The V gene lost 1 base and the J gene lost 3 bases, with 18 bases spanning the gap. This CDR3 region has 17 residues. Complete variable domain (other parts from reference TRBV15 and TRBJ2-5): DAMVIQNPRYQVTQFGKPVTLSCSQTLNHNVMYWYQQKSSQAPKLLFHYYDKDFNNEADTPDNFQSRRPNTSFCFLDIRSPGLGDTAMYLCATSRVGPLGGEETQYFGPGTRLLVL.

The V gene is TRBV7-9, the J gene TRBJ1-4, with 7 bases lining up with TRBD1. The CDR3 is 15 amino acids. Germline trimming cut 6 bases from V and 5 bases from J; bases unmatched to any gene: 9. Looked up from germline, CDR1 is SEHNR and CDR2 is FQNEAQ (reference sequence). CDR3 sequence: CASSLTGLVNEKLFF. The CDR3 nucleotides read TGTGCCAGCAGTCTGACAGGGCTGGTAAATGAAAAACTGTTTTTT.

This chain connects TRBV18 to TRBJ1-2; 9 nucleotides line up with TRBD1. The CDR3 has 15 amino acids. Germline CDR1 and CDR2: KGHSH and LQKENI. V lost 4 bases to trimming and J lost 6 bases; unmatched junction nucleotides: 9. The CDR3 region is CASSQNRGQMDGYTF. The CDR3, as DNA: TGTGCCAGCTCACAAAACAGGGGGCAGATGGATGGCTACACCTTC.

The chain couples TRBV29-1 to TRBJ1-2, with 12 positions matching TRBD1. Germline V lookup: CDR1 SQVTM, CDR2 ANQGSEA. The V and J ends lost 7 bases and 6 bases, in that order; junction bases with no gene match: 6. The CDR3 is 13 residues long. The CDR3 protein is CSGGQGAEDGYTF. The CDR3 DNA is TGCAGCGGGGGACAGGGGGCTGAGGATGGCTACACCTTC.

V and J are TRBV7-7 and TRBJ2-1; 10 bases fit TRBD2. This CDR3 is 13 amino acids long. The J segment lost 10 bases and the V segment lost 2 bases, leaving 2 bases of the junction unmatched. The germline V gene has CDR1 SSHAT and CDR2 FNYEAQ (reference sequence). Here the CDR3 DNA reads TGTGCCAGCAGCTTACTAGCGGGGGACGAGCAGTTCTTC. As protein: CASSLLAGDEQFF.

The chain links TRBV4-1 to TRBJ2-7; 8 bases match TRBD2. Germline-derived CDR1 and CDR2 are MGHRA and YSYEKL. Trimming took 1 base from V and 7 from J; bases not matched to a gene: 12. The length of the CDR3 is 16 residues. The CDR3 coding sequence is TGCGCCAGCAGCCAAGGCGGGGGGCGGGGTTTTGGGGAGCAGTACTTC. Residues: CASSQGGGRGFGEQYF.

The J gene is TRBJ2-7, the V gene TRBV4-1; D unclear. Germline CDR1 MGHRA, CDR2 YSYEKL. The CDR3 length is 16 residues. Trimming took 0 bases from V and 0 from J, leaving 12 bases between them. The CDR3 bases are TGCGCCAGCAGCCAAGATTTTCCAGGTGCCTCCTACGAGCAGTACTTC. It codes for CASSQDFPGASYEQYF.

CDR3 in DNA: TGTGCCAGCAGCTCCCCGGGACAGCAAGGAGGACTCTACAATGAGCAGTTCTTC. The encoded protein is CASSSPGQQGGLYNEQFF. This chain links TRBV11-2 with TRBJ2-1; 7 nucleotides agree with TRBD1. The junction had 15 bases not matched to a gene; V was cut back by 4 bases and J by 3 bases. Germline V gives CDR1 SGHAT, CDR2 FQNNGV. The CDR3 consists of 18 residues.

The V call is TRBV9, the J call TRBJ1-2; the match to TRBD1 covers 9 bases. CDR1 and CDR2 from the germline V gene are SGDLS and YYNGEE. The CDR3 sequence is 14 residues long. The V segment lost 4 bases and the J segment 6 bases; nucleotides outside the gene matches: 7. CDR3 region: CASSRDRASDGYTF. The CDR3 nucleotides read TGTGCCAGCAGCAGGGACAGGGCGTCCGATGGCTACACCTTC. The variable domain in full, completed from reference TRBV9 and TRBJ1-2, reads DSGVTQTPKHLITATGQRVTLRCSPRSGDLSVYWYQQSLDQGLQFLIQYYNGEERAKGNILERFSAQQFPDLHSELNLSSLELGDSALYFCASSRDRASDGYTFGSGTRLTVV.

The rearrangement uses TRBV10-3 and TRBJ2-3; D may be TRBD2 (5 bases). Germline CDR1 ENHRY, CDR2 SYGVKD. Trimming removed 6 bases at V and 2 bases at J, with 12 bases between. The CDR3 is 14 residues long. The CDR3 loop is CAIRTTYYTDTQYF. CDR3 DNA: TGTGCCATCAGGACTACTTACTACACAGATACGCAGTATTTT.

The genes are TRBV2 and TRBJ1-3, with TRBD1 matching over 8 bases. Losses at the gene ends were 4 bases for V and 3 bases for J; bases not matched to a gene: 8. Germline V gene lookup returns CDR1 SNHLY and CDR2 FYNNEI. The CDR3 is 16 amino acids. The CDR3: CASSGAAGGRGNTIYF. In DNA form, the CDR3 reads TGTGCCAGCAGTGGAGCCGCAGGGGGCCGTGGAAACACCATATATTTT.

The J gene is TRBJ2-2, the V gene TRBV2; TRBD2 might be the D (5 bases). Germline CDR1 SNHLY, CDR2 FYNNEI. Trimming pared 6 bases from V and 6 bases from J, leaving 14 bases between. This CDR3 contains 14 residues. The CDR3 DNA reads TGTGCCAGCAGGGAAACTAGAGTTCCCGGGGAGCTGTTTTTT. Encoded protein: CASRETRVPGELFF.

This clone was found once. A read error may account for a junction end that differs from germline. The chain employs TRBV6-5 and TRBJ1-5; 12 bases fit TRBD1. The germline CDR1 and CDR2 sequences are MNHEY and SVGAGI. The CDR3 is 15 amino acids. The CDR3, as DNA: TGTGCCAGCAGTCCGGGGACAGGGGGCAACCAGCCCCAGCATTTT. It is translated as CASSPGTGGNQPQHF.

This chain links TRBV5-1 with TRBJ2-3; D may be TRBD1 (5 bases). The CDR3 length is 16 residues. Germline CDR1 reads SGHRS; CDR2 reads YFSETQ. Trimming shortened V by 0 bases and J by 0 bases, and 11 bases separated the two germline ends. The CDR3, as DNA: TGCGCCAGCAGCTTGGCCAGGGTAGCAAGCACAGATACGCAGTATTTT. It is translated as CASSLARVASTDTQYF.

J is TRBJ1-5 and V is TRBV4-1; 7 nucleotides agree with TRBD1. Germline loops: CDR1 MGHRA, CDR2 YSYEKL. V dropped 4 bases and J dropped 6; count of bases not matched to a gene: 9. This CDR3 has 15 residues. CDR3 amino acids: CASSPHDRESQPQHF. CDR3 nucleotide sequence: TGCGCCAGCAGCCCACACGACAGGGAAAGTCAGCCCCAGCATTTT.

V gene TRBV5-1 combines with J gene TRBJ2-7; D perhaps matches TRBD2 (5 bases). Germline CDR1 reads SGHRS; CDR2 reads YFSETQ. CDR3 length equals 12 residues. Trimming pared 4 bases from V and 12 bases from J, leaving 17 bases between. CDR3 nucleotides: TGCGCCAGCAGCGGCTCCGAACTAGGGTGGTACTTC. Protein: CASSGSELGWYF.

This rearrangement joins TRBV4-1 to TRBJ2-5; 8 nucleotides align to TRBD1. Germline V gives CDR1 MGHRA, CDR2 YSYEKL. V dropped 1 base and J dropped 5; count of bases not matched to a gene: 6. This CDR3 contains 15 residues. CDR3 coding DNA: TGCGCCAGCAGCCAAGGGACAGGGCTCTCCGAGACCCAGTACTTC. Amino acids: CASSQGTGLSETQYF.

Only a few counts were recorded for this clone. The V and J genes are TRBV4-1 and TRBJ2-7; possible D gene TRBD1, 8 bases. Trimming removed 2 bases from V and 5 bases from J, with 13 bases in between. CDR1 is MGHRA, CDR2 YSYEKL, per germline. The CDR3 contains 14 residues. Here the CDR3 DNA reads TGCGCCAGCAGCCAAACAGGGGGGGGCAACGAGCAGTACTTC. Encoded protein: CASSQTGGGNEQYF.